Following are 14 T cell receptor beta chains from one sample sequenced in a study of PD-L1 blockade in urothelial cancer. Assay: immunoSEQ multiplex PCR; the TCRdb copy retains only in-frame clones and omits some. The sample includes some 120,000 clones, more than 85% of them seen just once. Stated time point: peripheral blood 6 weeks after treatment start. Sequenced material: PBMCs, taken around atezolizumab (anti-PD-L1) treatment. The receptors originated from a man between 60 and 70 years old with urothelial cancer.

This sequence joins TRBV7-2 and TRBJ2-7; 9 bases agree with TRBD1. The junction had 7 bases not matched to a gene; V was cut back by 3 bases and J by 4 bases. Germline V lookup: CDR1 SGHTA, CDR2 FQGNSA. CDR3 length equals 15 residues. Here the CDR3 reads CASSFQLDRGYEQYF. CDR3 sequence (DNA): TGTGCCAGCAGCTTCCAATTGGACAGGGGTTACGAGCAGTACTTC.

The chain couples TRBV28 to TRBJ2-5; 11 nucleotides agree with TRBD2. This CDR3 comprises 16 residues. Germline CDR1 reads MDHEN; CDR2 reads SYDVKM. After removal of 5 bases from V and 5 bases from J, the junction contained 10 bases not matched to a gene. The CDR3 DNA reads TGTGCCAGCAGTGTAGCGGGGGGGCCCAGGAGGGAGACCCAGTACTTC. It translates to CASSVAGGPRRETQYF. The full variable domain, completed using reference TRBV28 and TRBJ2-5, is DVKVTQSSRYLVKRTGEKVFLECVQDMDHENMFWYRQDPGLGLRLIYFSYDVKMKEKGDIPEGYSVSREKKERFSLILESASTNQTSMYLCASSVAGGPRRETQYFGPGTRLLVL.

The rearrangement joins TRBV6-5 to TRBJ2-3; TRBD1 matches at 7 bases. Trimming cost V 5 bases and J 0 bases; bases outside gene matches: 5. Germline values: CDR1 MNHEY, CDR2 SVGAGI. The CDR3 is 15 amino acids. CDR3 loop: CASSRSTGSTDTQYF. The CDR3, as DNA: TGTGCCAGCAGTCGTTCGACAGGGAGCACAGATACGCAGTATTTT.

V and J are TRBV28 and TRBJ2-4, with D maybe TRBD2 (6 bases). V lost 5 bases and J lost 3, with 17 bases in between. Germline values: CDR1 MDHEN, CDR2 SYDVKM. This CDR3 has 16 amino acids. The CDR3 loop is CASSEDYNQGKNIQYF. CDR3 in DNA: TGTGCCAGCAGTGAGGACTATAATCAGGGCAAAAACATTCAGTACTTC.

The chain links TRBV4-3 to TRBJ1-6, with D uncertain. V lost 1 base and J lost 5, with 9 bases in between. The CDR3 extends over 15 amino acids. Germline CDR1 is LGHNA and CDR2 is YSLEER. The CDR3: CASSQGWRNNSPLHF. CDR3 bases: TGCGCCAGCAGCCAAGGGTGGCGGAATAATTCACCCCTCCACTTT.

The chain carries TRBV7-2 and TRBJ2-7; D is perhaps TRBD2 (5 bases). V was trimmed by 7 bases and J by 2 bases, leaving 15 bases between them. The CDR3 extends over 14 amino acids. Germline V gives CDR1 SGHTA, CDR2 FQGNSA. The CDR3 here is CASTASAGTYEQYF. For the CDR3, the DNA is TGTGCCAGCACAGCTTCGGCGGGTACCTACGAGCAGTACTTC.

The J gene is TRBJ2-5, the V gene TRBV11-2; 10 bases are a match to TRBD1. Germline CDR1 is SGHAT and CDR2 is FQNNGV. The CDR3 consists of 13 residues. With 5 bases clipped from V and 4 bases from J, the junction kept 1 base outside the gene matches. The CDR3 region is CASSRDRGETQYF. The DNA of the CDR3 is TGTGCCAGCAGCCGGGACAGGGGAGAGACCCAGTACTTC.

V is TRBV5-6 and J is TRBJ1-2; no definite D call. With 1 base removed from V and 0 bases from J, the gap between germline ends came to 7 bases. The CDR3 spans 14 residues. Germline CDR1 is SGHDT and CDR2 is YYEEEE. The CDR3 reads CASSLSVSNYGYTF. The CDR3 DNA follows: TGTGCCAGCAGCTTGTCGGTATCTAACTATGGCTACACCTTC. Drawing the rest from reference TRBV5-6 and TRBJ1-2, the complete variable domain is DAGVTQSPTHLIKTRGQQVTLRCSPKSGHDTVSWYQQALGQGPQFIFQYYEEEERQRGNFPDRFSGHQFPNYSSELNVNALLLGDSALYLCASSLSVSNYGYTFGSGTRLTVV.

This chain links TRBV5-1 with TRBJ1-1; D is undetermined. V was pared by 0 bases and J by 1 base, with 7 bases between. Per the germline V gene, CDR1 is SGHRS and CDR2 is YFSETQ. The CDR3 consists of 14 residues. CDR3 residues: CASSLAQENTEAFF. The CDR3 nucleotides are TGCGCCAGCAGCTTGGCGCAGGAGAACACTGAAGCTTTCTTT.

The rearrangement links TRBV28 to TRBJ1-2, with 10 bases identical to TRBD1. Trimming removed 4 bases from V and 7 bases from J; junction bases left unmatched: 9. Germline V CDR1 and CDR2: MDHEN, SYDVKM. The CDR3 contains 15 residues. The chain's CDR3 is CASSSPGQGTSGYTF. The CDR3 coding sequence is TGTGCCAGCAGTTCCCCGGGACAGGGGACCTCTGGCTACACCTTC.

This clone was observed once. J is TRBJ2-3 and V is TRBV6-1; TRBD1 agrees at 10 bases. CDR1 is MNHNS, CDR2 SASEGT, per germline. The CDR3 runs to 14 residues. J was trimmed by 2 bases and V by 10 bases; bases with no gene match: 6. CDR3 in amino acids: CATRTGGNTDTQYF. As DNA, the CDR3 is TGTGCCACGAGGACAGGGGGAAACACAGATACGCAGTATTTT.

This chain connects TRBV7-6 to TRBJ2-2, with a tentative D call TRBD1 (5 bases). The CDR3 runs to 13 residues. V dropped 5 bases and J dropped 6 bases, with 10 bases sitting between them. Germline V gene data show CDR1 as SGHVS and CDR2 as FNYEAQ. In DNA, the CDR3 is TGTGCCAGCAGCGGCTCCAGGGCCGGGGAGCTGTTTTTT. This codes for CASSGSRAGELFF.

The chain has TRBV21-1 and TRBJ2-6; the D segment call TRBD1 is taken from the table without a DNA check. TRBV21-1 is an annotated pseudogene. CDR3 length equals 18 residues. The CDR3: CASSAPWDRGSGANVLTF. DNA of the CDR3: TGTGCCAGCAGCGCCCCGTGGGACAGGGGCTCTGGGGCCAACGTCCTGACTTTC.

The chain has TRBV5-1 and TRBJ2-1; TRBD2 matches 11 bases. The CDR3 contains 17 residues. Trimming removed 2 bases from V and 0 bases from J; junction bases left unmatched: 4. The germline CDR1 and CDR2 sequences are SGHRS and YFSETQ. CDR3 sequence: CASSLRTSGYSYNEQFF. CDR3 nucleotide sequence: TGCGCCAGCAGCTTACGGACTAGCGGGTACTCCTACAATGAGCAGTTCTTC.